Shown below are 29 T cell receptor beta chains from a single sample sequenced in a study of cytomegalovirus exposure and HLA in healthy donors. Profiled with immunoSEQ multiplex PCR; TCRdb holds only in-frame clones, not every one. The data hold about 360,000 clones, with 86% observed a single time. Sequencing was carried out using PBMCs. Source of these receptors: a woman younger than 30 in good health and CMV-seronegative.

The CDR3 here is CASSPGLIGDEQFF. The CDR3 DNA sequence: TGTGCCAGCAGCCCCGGACTTATTGGGGATGAGCAGTTCTTC. The gene calls are TRBV4-2 and TRBJ2-1; D perhaps matches TRBD2 (5 bases). The CDR3 consists of 14 residues. Germline V gene lookup returns CDR1 LGHNA and CDR2 YNFKEQ. Deletions cut 4 bases from V and 8 bases from J, with 15 bases between.

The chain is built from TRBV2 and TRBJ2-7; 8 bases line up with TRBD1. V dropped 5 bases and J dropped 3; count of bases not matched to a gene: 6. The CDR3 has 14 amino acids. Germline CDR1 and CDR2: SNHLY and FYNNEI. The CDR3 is CASSRNRGIYEQYF. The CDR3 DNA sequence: TGTGCCAGCAGTCGGAACAGGGGGATCTACGAGCAGTACTTC.

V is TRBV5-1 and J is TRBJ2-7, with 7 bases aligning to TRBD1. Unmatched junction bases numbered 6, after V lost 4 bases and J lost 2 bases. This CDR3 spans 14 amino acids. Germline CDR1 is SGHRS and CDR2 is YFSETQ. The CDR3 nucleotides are TGCGCCAGCAGCCAACTCGGGACAGCCTACGAGCAGTACTTC. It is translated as CASSQLGTAYEQYF.

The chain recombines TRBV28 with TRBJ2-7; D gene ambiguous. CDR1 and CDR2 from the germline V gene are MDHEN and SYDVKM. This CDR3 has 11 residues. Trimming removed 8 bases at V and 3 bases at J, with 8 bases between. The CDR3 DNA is TGTGCCAGCGGCGGAGTCTACGAGCAGTACTTC. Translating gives CASGGVYEQYF.

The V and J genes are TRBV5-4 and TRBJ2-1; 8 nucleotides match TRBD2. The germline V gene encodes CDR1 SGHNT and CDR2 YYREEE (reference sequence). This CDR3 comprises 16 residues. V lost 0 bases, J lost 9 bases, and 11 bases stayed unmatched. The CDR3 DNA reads TGTGCCAGCAGCTTGGCGACCGGGAGGGCGGGAGGTGAGCAGTTCTTC. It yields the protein CASSLATGRAGGEQFF.

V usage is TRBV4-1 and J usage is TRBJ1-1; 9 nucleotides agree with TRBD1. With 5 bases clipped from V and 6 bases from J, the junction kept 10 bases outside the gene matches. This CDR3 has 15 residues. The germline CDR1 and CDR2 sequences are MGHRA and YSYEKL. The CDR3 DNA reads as TGCGCCAGCAGCTTCCGGGACAGGGCTTTAGCTGAAGCTTTCTTT. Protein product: CASSFRDRALAEAFF.

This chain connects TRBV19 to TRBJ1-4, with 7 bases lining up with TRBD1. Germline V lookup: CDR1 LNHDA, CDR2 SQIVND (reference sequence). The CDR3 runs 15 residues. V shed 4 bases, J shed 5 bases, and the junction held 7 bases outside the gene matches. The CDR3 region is CASSTVQGRNEKLFF. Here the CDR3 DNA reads TGTGCCAGTAGTACCGTACAGGGGCGAAATGAAAAACTGTTTTTT.

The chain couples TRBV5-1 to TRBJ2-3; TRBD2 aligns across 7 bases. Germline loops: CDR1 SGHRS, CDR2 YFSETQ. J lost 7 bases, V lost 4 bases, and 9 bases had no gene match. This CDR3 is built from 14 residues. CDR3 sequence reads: CASSQAGWKNTQYF. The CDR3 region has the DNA TGCGCCAGCAGCCAAGCGGGATGGAAAAATACGCAGTATTTT.

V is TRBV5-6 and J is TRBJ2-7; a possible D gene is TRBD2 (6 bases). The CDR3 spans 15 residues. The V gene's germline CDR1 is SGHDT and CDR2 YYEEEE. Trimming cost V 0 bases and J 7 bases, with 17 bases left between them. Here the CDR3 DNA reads TGTGCCAGCAGCTTGGCTGCCGGGACGGCGGGGGAGCAGTACTTC. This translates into CASSLAAGTAGEQYF. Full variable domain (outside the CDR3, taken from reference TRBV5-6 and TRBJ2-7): DAGVTQSPTHLIKTRGQQVTLRCSPKSGHDTVSWYQQALGQGPQFIFQYYEEEERQRGNFPDRFSGHQFPNYSSELNVNALLLGDSALYLCASSLAAGTAGEQYFGPGTRLTVT.

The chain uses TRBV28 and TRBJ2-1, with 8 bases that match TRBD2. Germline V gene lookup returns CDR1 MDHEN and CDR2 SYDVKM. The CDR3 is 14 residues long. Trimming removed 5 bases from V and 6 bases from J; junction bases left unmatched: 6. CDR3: CASSQKSGSNEQFF. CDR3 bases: TGTGCCAGCAGTCAAAAAAGCGGGAGCAATGAGCAGTTCTTC.

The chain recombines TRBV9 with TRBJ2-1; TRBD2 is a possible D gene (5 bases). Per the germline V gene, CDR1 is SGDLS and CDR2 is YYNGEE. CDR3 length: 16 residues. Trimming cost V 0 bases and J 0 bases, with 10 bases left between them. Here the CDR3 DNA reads TGTGCCAGCAGCGTAGGTAGCGAGAGCTCCTACAATGAGCAGTTCTTC. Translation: CASSVGSESSYNEQFF. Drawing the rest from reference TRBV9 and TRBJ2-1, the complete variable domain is DSGVTQTPKHLITATGQRVTLRCSPRSGDLSVYWYQQSLDQGLQFLIQYYNGEERAKGNILERFSAQQFPDLHSELNLSSLELGDSALYFCASSVGSESSYNEQFFGPGTRLTVL.

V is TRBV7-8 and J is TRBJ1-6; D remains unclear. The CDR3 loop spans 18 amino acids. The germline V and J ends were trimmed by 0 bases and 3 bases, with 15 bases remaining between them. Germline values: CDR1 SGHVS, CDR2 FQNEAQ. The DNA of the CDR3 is TGTGCCAGCAGCTTAGCGGGTGGTGGAGGTGGCTATAATTCACCCCTCCACTTT. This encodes CASSLAGGGGGYNSPLHF.

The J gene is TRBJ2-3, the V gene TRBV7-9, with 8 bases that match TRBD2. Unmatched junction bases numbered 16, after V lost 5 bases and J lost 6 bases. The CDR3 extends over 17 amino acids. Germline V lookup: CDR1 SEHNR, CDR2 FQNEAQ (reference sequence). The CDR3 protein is CASSPPTSPGGFDTQYF. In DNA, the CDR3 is TGTGCCAGCAGCCCCCCGACTAGCCCGGGGGGGTTCGATACGCAGTATTTT. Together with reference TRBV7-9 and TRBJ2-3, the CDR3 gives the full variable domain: DTGVSQNPRHKITKRGQNVTFRCDPISEHNRLYWYRQTLGQGPEFLTYFQNEAQLEKSRLLSDRFSAERPKGSFSTLEIQRTEQGDSAMYLCASSPPTSPGGFDTQYFGPGTRLTVL.

The CDR3 bases are TGTGCCAGCAGTTCCCGGGGGTCGGTTACCCGGGAGCTGTTTTTT. Amino acid sequence: CASSSRGSVTRELFF. The chain recombines TRBV6-5 with TRBJ2-2; possible D gene TRBD2, 6 bases. V was pared by 4 bases and J by 9 bases, with 18 bases between. There are 15 residues in the CDR3. CDR1 is MNHEY and CDR2 is SVGAGI in the germline V gene.

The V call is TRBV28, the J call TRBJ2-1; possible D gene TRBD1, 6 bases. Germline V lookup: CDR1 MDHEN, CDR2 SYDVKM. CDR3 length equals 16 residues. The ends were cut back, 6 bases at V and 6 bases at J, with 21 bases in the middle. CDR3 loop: CASSRRPLGASNEQFF. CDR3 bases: TGTGCCAGCAGCAGGCGGCCTTTGGGGGCTTCCAATGAGCAGTTCTTC.

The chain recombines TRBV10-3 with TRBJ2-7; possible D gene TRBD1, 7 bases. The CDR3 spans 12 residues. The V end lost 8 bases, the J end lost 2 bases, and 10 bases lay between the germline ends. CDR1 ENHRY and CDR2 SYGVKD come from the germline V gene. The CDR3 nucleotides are TGTGCCATCCAGGGGGGAACCTACGAGCAGTACTTC. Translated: CAIQGGTYEQYF.

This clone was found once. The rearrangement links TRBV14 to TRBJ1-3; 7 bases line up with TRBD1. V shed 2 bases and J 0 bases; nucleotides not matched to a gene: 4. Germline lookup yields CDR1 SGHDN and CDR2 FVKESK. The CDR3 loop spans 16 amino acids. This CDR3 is CASSQRQGYSGNTIYF. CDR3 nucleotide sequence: TGTGCCAGCAGCCAACGACAGGGTTACTCTGGAAACACCATATATTTT.

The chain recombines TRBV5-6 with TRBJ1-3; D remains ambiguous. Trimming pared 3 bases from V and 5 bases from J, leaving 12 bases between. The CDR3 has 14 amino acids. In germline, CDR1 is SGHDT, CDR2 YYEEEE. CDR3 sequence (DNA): TGTGCCAGCAGCTCGCTTGGCTCCAGAAACACCATATATTTT. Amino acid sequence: CASSSLGSRNTIYF.

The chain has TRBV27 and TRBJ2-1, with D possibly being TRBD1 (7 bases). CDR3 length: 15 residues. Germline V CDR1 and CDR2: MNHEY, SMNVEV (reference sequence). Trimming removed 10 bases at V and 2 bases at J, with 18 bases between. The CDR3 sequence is CATIGRGQTYNEQFF. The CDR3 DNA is TGTGCCACTATAGGGCGGGGACAGACCTACAATGAGCAGTTCTTC.

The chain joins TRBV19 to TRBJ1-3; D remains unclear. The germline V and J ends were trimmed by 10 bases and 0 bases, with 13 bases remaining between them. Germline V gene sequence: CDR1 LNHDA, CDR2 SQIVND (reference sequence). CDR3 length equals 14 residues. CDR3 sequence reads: CATTASSSGNTIYF. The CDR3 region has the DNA TGTGCCACTACAGCTTCCAGCTCTGGAAACACCATATATTTT.

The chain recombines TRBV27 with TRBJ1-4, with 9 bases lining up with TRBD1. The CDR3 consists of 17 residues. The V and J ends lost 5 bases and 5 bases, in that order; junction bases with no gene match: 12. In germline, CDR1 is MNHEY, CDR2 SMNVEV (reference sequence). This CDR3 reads CASSPNRGRSPNEKLFF. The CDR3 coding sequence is TGTGCCAGCAGTCCAAACAGGGGGCGATCCCCCAATGAAAAACTGTTTTTT.

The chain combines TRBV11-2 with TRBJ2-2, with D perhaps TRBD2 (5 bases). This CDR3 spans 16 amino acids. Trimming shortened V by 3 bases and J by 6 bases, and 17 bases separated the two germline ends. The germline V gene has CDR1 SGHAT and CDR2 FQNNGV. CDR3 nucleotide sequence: TGTGCCAGCAGCTTTTACGGGGAATTTCGGGCCGGGGAGCTGTTTTTT. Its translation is CASSFYGEFRAGELFF.

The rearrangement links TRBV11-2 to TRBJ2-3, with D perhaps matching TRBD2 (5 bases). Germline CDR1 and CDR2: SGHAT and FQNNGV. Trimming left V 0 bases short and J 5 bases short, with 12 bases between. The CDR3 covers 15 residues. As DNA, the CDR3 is TGTGCCAGCAGCTTAGATGGGCTAGCTGGAGATACGCAGTATTTT. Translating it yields CASSLDGLAGDTQYF.

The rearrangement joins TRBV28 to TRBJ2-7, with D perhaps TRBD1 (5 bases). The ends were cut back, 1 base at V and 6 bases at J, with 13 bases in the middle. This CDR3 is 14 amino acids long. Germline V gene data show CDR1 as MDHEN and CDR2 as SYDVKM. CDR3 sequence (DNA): TGTGCCAGCAGTTTATACCCAGGGATGGGCGAGCAGTACTTC. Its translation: CASSLYPGMGEQYF.

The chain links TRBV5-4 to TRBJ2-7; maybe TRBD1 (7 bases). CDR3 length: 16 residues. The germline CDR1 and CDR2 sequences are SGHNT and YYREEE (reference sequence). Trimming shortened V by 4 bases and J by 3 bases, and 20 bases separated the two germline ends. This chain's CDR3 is CASSRGIGTEHYEQYF. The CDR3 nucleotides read TGTGCCAGCAGCCGGGGGATCGGGACAGAACACTACGAGCAGTACTTC.

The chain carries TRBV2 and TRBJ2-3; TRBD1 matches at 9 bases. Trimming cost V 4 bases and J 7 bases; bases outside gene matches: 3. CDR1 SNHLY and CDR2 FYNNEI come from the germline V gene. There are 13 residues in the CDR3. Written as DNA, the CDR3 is TGTGCCAGCAGTGGGACAGGGGCAAATACGCAGTATTTT. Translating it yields CASSGTGANTQYF. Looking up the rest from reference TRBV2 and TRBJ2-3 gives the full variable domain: EPEVTQTPSHQVTQMGQEVILRCVPISNHLYFYWYRQILGQKVEFLVSFYNNEISEKSEIFDDQFSVERPDGSNFTLKIRSTKLEDSAMYFCASSGTGANTQYFGPGTRLTVL.

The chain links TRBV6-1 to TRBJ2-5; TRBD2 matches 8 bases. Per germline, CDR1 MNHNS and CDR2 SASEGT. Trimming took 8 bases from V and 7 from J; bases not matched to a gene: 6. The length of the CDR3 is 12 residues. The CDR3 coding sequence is TGTGCCAGCCCTAGCGGGCCGTGGACCCAGTACTTC. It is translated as CASPSGPWTQYF.

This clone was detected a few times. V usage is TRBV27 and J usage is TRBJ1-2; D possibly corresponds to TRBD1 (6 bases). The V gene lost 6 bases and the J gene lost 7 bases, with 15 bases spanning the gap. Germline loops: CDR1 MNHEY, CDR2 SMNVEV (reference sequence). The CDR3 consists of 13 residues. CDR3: CASRPQGWSGYTF. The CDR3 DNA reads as TGTGCCAGCAGACCGCAGGGGTGGAGTGGCTACACCTTC.

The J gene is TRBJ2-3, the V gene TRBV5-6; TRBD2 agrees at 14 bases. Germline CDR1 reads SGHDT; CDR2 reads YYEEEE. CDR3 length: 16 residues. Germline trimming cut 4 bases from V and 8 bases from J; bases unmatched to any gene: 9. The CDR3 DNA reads TGTGCCAGCAGCCCGGGGACTAGCGGGGGCCGAATTACGCAGTATTTT. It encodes CASSPGTSGGRITQYF.